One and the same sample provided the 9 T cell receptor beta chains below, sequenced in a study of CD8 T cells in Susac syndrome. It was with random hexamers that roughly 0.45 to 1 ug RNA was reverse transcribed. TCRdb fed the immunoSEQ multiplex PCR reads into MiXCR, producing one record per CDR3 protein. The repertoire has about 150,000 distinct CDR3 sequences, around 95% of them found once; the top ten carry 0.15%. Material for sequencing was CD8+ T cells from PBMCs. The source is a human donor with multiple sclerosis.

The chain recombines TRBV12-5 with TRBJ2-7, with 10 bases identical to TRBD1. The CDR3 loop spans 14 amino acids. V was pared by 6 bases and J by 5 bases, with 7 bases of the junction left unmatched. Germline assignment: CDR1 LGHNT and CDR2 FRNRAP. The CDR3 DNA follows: TGTGCTAGTGGAACCGGGACAGGGGTACACGAGCAGTACTTC. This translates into CASGTGTGVHEQYF.

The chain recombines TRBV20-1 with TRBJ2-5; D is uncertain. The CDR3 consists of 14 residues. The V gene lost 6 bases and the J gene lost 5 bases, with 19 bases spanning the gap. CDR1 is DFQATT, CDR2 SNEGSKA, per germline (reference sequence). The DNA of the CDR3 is TGCAGTGCCCCCGCCTCCGGGCCGGCGGAGACCCAGTACTTC. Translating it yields CSAPASGPAETQYF.

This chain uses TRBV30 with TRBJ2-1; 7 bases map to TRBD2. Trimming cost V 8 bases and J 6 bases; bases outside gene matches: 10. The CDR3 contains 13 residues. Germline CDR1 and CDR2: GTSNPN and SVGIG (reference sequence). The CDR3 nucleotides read TGTGCCGGGACTATAGTCGGGGGCAATGAGCAGTTCTTC. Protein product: CAGTIVGGNEQFF.

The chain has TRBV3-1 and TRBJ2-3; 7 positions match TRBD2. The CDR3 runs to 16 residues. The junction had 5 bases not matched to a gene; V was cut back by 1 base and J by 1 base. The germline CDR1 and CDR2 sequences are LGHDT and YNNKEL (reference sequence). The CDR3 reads CASSQGGGTRTDTQYF. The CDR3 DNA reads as TGTGCCAGCAGCCAAGGGGGGGGGACCCGCACAGATACGCAGTATTTT.

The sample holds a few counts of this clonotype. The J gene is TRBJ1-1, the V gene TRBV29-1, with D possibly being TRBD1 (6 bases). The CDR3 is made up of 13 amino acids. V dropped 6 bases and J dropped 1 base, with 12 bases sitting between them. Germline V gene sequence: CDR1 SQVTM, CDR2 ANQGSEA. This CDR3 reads CSVPGVGNTEAFF. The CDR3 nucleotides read TGCAGCGTGCCAGGGGTCGGGAACACTGAAGCTTTCTTT.

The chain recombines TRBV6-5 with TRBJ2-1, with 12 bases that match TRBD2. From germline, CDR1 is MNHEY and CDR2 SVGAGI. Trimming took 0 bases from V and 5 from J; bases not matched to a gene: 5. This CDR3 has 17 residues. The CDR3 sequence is CASSYSASGGANNEQFF. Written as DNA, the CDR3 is TGTGCCAGCAGTTACTCAGCTAGCGGGGGGGCAAACAATGAGCAGTTCTTC.

The DNA of the CDR3 is TGCAGTGCTTATACGGGGGGGCGGAGCTACGAGCAGTACTTC. Its protein is CSAYTGGRSYEQYF. The chain links TRBV20-1 to TRBJ2-7, with TRBD2 matching over 8 bases. V was pared by 5 bases and J by 3 bases, with 9 bases of the junction left unmatched. The CDR3 covers 14 residues. The germline V gene has CDR1 DFQATT and CDR2 SNEGSKA (reference sequence).

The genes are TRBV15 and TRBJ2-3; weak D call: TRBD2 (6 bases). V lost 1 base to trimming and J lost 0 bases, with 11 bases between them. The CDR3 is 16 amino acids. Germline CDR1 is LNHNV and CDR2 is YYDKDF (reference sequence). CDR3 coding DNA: TGTGCCACCAGCAGAGGGGCAGCGGGCAGCACAGATACGCAGTATTTT. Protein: CATSRGAAGSTDTQYF.

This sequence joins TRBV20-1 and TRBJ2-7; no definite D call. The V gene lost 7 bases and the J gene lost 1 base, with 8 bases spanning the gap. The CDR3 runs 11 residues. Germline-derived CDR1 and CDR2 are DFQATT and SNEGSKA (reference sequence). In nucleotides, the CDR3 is TGCAGTGAAGGGATTTCCTACGAGCAGTACGTC. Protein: CSEGISYEQYV.